These 30 T cell receptor beta chains share one sample of origin, sequenced in a study of blood T cell repertoires in COVID-19. Data came from immunoSEQ multiplex PCR; TCRdb stores just in-frame clones and leaves some out. The table includes over 120,000 clones, about 80% detected once. Material: peripheral blood. The receptors originated from a woman aged 55-70 years with acute or convalescent COVID-19.

The chain carries TRBV28 and TRBJ1-5; D perhaps matches TRBD1 (6 bases). This CDR3 spans 15 amino acids. CDR1 and CDR2 from the germline V gene are MDHEN and SYDVKM. Trimming took 5 bases from V and 6 from J, leaving 17 bases between them. The CDR3 here is CASSGDTFIGQPQHF. CDR3 coding DNA: TGTGCCAGCAGTGGGGACACCTTCATTGGTCAGCCCCAGCATTTT.

The chain uses TRBV3-1 (or the pseudogene TRBV3-2) and TRBJ2-2; no firm D call. Trimming shortened V by 9 bases and J by 4 bases, and 9 bases separated the two germline ends. The germline V gene encodes CDR1 LGHDT and CDR2 YNNKEL (reference sequence). The CDR3 covers 12 residues. The CDR3: CASSAFTGELFF. CDR3 in DNA: TGTGCCAGTTCAGCGTTCACCGGGGAGCTGTTTTTT.

This clone was observed a few times. The chain has TRBV6-5 and TRBJ1-5, with 7 bases matching TRBD1. The CDR3 runs 14 residues. V was clipped by 6 bases and J by 2 bases; unmatched bases: 4. In germline, CDR1 is MNHEY, CDR2 SVGAGI. As DNA, the CDR3 is TGTGCCAGCAGGGTCCAGGGGGGCAATCAGCCCCAGCATTTT. Translated: CASRVQGGNQPQHF.

The CDR3 coding sequence is TGTGCCAGCAGCTTCGGACTAGCTCGAGATACGCAGTATTTT. It specifies CASSFGLARDTQYF. The chain combines TRBV28 with TRBJ2-3, with 8 positions matching TRBD2. Germline CDR1 MDHEN, CDR2 SYDVKM. The CDR3 extends over 14 amino acids. Trimming removed 6 bases from V and 5 bases from J; junction bases left unmatched: 7.

DNA for the CDR3: TGTGCCAGCAGCTTAGGGACAGGGGGAGCCGAGCAGTACTTC. Translation gives CASSLGTGGAEQYF. The chain combines TRBV5-8 with TRBJ2-7; 11 nucleotides line up with TRBD1. V lost 2 bases and J lost 6; bases outside the gene matches: 4. Germline V gene lookup returns CDR1 SGHTS and CDR2 YDEGEE. The CDR3 contains 14 residues.

This chain connects TRBV13 to TRBJ2-5; 8 bases map to TRBD2. CDR3 length: 14 amino acids. The ends lost 4 bases at V and 5 bases at J; junction bases unmatched: 6. CDR1 and CDR2 (germline): PRHDT, FYEKMQ (reference sequence). CDR3 loop: CASSSSGSGETQYF. Written as DNA, the CDR3 is TGTGCCAGCAGCTCGAGCGGGAGCGGGGAGACCCAGTACTTC.

The rearrangement links TRBV5-6 to TRBJ1-6; TRBD1 aligns across 9 bases. The CDR3 runs 18 residues. V lost 5 bases and J lost 6; bases outside the gene matches: 15. CDR1 is SGHDT and CDR2 is YYEEEE in the germline V gene. The CDR3, as DNA: TGTGCCAGCAGTTCGGATCCGGGACAGGGTATCCTTAATTCACCCCTCCACTTT. Encoded protein: CASSSDPGQGILNSPLHF.

This chain uses TRBV7-2 with TRBJ2-1; 8 nucleotides match TRBD2. The V segment lost 4 bases and the J segment 5 bases; nucleotides outside the gene matches: 10. The germline CDR1 and CDR2 sequences are SGHTA and FQGNSA. The CDR3 is 16 residues long. CDR3 sequence (DNA): TGTGCCAGCAGCTCCTTCGGGCTAGCGGGCAACAATGAGCAGTTCTTC. The encoded protein is CASSSFGLAGNNEQFF.

The rearrangement joins TRBV9 to TRBJ1-3; D possibly corresponds to TRBD1 (5 bases). Trimming cost V 7 bases and J 2 bases, with 19 bases left between them. The V gene's germline CDR1 is SGDLS and CDR2 YYNGEE. This CDR3 spans 16 amino acids. The CDR3 DNA reads as TGTGCCAGCGGCGGGAGGGGTGCCACAACTGGAAACACCATATATTTT. It yields the protein CASGGRGATTGNTIYF. Supplemented by reference TRBV9 and TRBJ1-3, the full variable domain reads DSGVTQTPKHLITATGQRVTLRCSPRSGDLSVYWYQQSLDQGLQFLIQYYNGEERAKGNILERFSAQQFPDLHSELNLSSLELGDSALYFCASGGRGATTGNTIYFGEGSWLTVV.

CDR3 DNA sequence: TGTGCTAGTGGTTTGGTAGAGGGGGCCCACATCCACGCTTTCTTT. Its translation is CASGLVEGAHIHAFF. The rearrangement joins TRBV12-5 to TRBJ1-1; 7 bases map to TRBD1. The CDR3 contains 15 residues. In germline, CDR1 is LGHNT, CDR2 FRNRAP. The V segment lost 0 bases and the J segment 11 bases; nucleotides outside the gene matches: 12.

Only one count was recorded for this clone. The chain has TRBV7-9 and TRBJ1-2; TRBD1 is a possible D gene (5 bases). V was shortened by 1 base and J by 4 bases, with 10 bases between the two germline ends. This CDR3 comprises 14 residues. Germline V lookup: CDR1 SEHNR, CDR2 FQNEAQ (reference sequence). The CDR3 region has the DNA TGTGCCAGCAGCTTAGAACAGGCCTTCTATGGCTACACCTTC. Its protein product is CASSLEQAFYGYTF.

V gene TRBV28 combines with J gene TRBJ2-1; perhaps TRBD1 as D (6 bases). Germline V lookup: CDR1 MDHEN, CDR2 SYDVKM. CDR3 length equals 15 residues. The germline V and J ends were trimmed by 5 bases and 3 bases, with 14 bases remaining between them. CDR3 DNA sequence: TGTGCCAGCAGTCCCTCGTTAGGGGGCTACAATGAGCAGTTCTTC. Translation: CASSPSLGGYNEQFF.

The chain recombines TRBV28 with TRBJ2-3; 12 bases align to TRBD2. CDR1 and CDR2 (germline): MDHEN, SYDVKM. This CDR3 is built from 16 residues. Trimming at V came to 2 bases and at J to 0 bases, leaving 0 bases not matched to a gene. The DNA for the CDR3 is TGTGCCAGCAGTTTACTAGCGGGAGGGAGCACAGATACGCAGTATTTT. It encodes CASSLLAGGSTDTQYF.

This sequence joins TRBV7-6 and TRBJ2-6, with TRBD1 as a possible D gene (6 bases). Germline CDR1 is SGHVS and CDR2 is FNYEAQ. The V gene lost 2 bases and the J gene lost 2 bases, with 10 bases spanning the gap. The CDR3 contains 16 residues. The CDR3 bases are TGTGCCAGCAGCTTAAATTACAGGGCTGGGGCCAACGTCCTGACTTTC. Its protein is CASSLNYRAGANVLTF.

This clone has a handful of counts. This chain joins TRBV15 and TRBJ1-2; D might be TRBD1 (6 bases). From germline, CDR1 is LNHNV and CDR2 YYDKDF (reference sequence). V dropped 3 bases and J dropped 8 bases, with 10 bases sitting between them. The CDR3 runs 12 residues. As DNA, the CDR3 is TGTGCCACCAGCAGGCACAGGGAGGGCTACACCTTC. This codes for CATSRHREGYTF.

Details on this clone: Different DNA sequences within this sample yield the same CDR3. The CDR3 region is CASSPRQGAAYEQYF. The DNA for the CDR3 is TGTGCCAGCAGTCCTCGACAGGGTGCTGCCTACGAGCAGTACTTC. V gene TRBV6-6 combines with J gene TRBJ2-7; 7 positions agree with TRBD1. The CDR3 runs to 15 residues. Germline V lookup: CDR1 MNHNY, CDR2 SVGAGI (reference sequence). The junction had 9 bases not matched to a gene; V was cut back by 5 bases and J by 2 bases.

This chain links TRBV9 with TRBJ2-7; 8 nucleotides align to TRBD2. Germline V CDR1 and CDR2: SGDLS, YYNGEE. This CDR3 is built from 13 residues. V dropped 3 bases and J dropped 3; count of bases not matched to a gene: 2. Here the CDR3 DNA reads TGTGCCAGCAGCGAGGGACTAGACTACGAGCAGTACTTC. It is translated as CASSEGLDYEQYF.

The chain uses TRBV7-8 and TRBJ1-2; D is ambiguous. V was clipped by 1 base and J by 3 bases, with 12 bases between them. Germline V CDR1 and CDR2: SGHVS, FQNEAQ. The CDR3 contains 15 residues. CDR3 residues: CASSLDTRRYYGYTF. The CDR3, as DNA: TGTGCCAGCAGCTTAGATACGAGGAGGTACTATGGCTACACCTTC.

The chain is built from TRBV11-1 and TRBJ2-1; D may be TRBD2 (6 bases). This CDR3 comprises 14 residues. CDR1 is SGHAT, CDR2 FQDESV, per germline (reference sequence). Trimming stripped 5 bases from V and 4 bases from J, with 12 bases between. Written as DNA, the CDR3 is TGTGCCAGCAGCGCAGAGACTAGGTACAATGAGCAGTTCTTC. Its protein product is CASSAETRYNEQFF.

The CDR3 DNA is TGCAGCGTGGGCCGGGACAGGGGCCCGGGAGGAAAACTGTTTTTT. As protein: CSVGRDRGPGGKLFF. This chain joins TRBV29-1 and TRBJ1-4; 10 bases agree with TRBD1. The CDR3 spans 15 residues. With V trimmed by 6 bases and J by 10 bases, 14 bases remained unmatched. Germline CDR1 and CDR2: SQVTM and ANQGSEA.

The chain links TRBV18 to TRBJ2-1; 14 positions match TRBD2. Losses at the gene ends were 3 bases for V and 8 bases for J; bases not matched to a gene: 3. This CDR3 is built from 15 residues. CDR1 is KGHSH and CDR2 is LQKENI in the germline V gene. The CDR3 DNA sequence: TGTGCCAGCTCACCGGGGACTAGCGGGAGTCATGAGCAGTTCTTC. Translated: CASSPGTSGSHEQFF.

This CDR3 reads CASSYGANRIEPQHF. The CDR3 DNA reads as TGTGCCAGCAGTTACGGGGCAAACAGGATTGAGCCCCAGCATTTT. The V call is TRBV6-2 or TRBV6-3, the J call TRBJ1-5; maybe TRBD1 (5 bases). V lost 2 bases, J lost 8 bases, and 16 bases lay in between. The CDR3 loop spans 15 amino acids. The germline V gene encodes CDR1 MNHEY and CDR2 SVGEGT.

This chain links TRBV28 with TRBJ1-4; D uncertain. Germline CDR1 MDHEN, CDR2 SYDVKM. Trimming cost V 5 bases and J 7 bases, with 8 bases left between them. The CDR3 totals 12 residues. The CDR3 protein is CASSLRSEKLFF. CDR3 coding DNA: TGTGCCAGCAGTCTAAGATCTGAAAAACTGTTTTTT.

This chain uses TRBV10-1 with TRBJ1-2, with 7 bases fitting TRBD1. The CDR3 is made up of 15 amino acids. The V gene's germline CDR1 is WNHNN and CDR2 SYGVQD (reference sequence). V shed 8 bases and J 8 bases; nucleotides not matched to a gene: 17. The CDR3 sequence: CASFPGQAPHSGYTF. CDR3 coding DNA: TGCGCCAGCTTCCCAGGACAGGCCCCACACTCCGGCTACACCTTC.

CDR3 sequence reads: CASSPGGSEAFF. The CDR3 DNA reads as TGTGCCAGCAGCCCAGGGGGCTCCGAAGCTTTCTTT. The genes are TRBV9 and TRBJ1-1; 8 bases map to TRBD1. The CDR3 length is 12 residues. The J segment lost 8 bases and the V segment lost 4 bases, leaving 4 bases of the junction unmatched. Germline V gene data show CDR1 as SGDLS and CDR2 as YYNGEE.

This clone was found a few times. This chain joins TRBV18 and TRBJ1-1; D is possibly TRBD1 (6 bases). CDR3 size: 13 residues. V was trimmed by 6 bases and J by 1 base, leaving 9 bases between them. Per the germline V gene, CDR1 is KGHSH and CDR2 is LQKENI. The CDR3 DNA is TGTGCCAGCTCCTTAGGGGGGAACACTGAAGCTTTCTTT. As protein: CASSLGGNTEAFF.

This clone showed up just a few times. The chain joins TRBV11-3 to TRBJ2-1; 11 positions match TRBD2. Germline CDR1 is SGHNT and CDR2 is YENEEA. The CDR3 loop spans 18 amino acids. V trimming: 3 bases; J trimming: 0 bases; junction bases outside the gene matches: 7. For the CDR3, the DNA is TGTGCCAGCAGCTTTGCCGGGACTAGCGGAAGCTCCTACAATGAGCAGTTCTTC. It yields the protein CASSFAGTSGSSYNEQFF.

This chain joins TRBV6-6 and TRBJ1-6; tentative D call: TRBD1 (6 bases). The ends were cut back, 5 bases at V and 6 bases at J, with 14 bases in the middle. Germline CDR1 reads MNHNY; CDR2 reads SVGAGI (reference sequence). CDR3 size: 15 residues. CDR3 DNA sequence: TGTGCCAGCAGTCCCGGGACACAATTTAATTCACCCCTCCACTTT. Residues: CASSPGTQFNSPLHF.

The V and J genes are TRBV28 and TRBJ1-2; TRBD1 aligns across 8 bases. The CDR3 has 14 amino acids. The germline V gene has CDR1 MDHEN and CDR2 SYDVKM. Unmatched junction bases numbered 8, after V lost 3 bases and J lost 8 bases. The CDR3 sequence is CASSLGQGARGYTF. The CDR3 DNA sequence: TGTGCCAGCAGTTTGGGCCAGGGGGCGCGAGGCTACACCTTC.

The chain carries TRBV15 and TRBJ1-1, with D tentatively TRBD1 (5 bases). Trimming shortened V by 4 bases and J by 1 base, and 10 bases separated the two germline ends. CDR1 is LNHNV, CDR2 YYDKDF, per germline (reference sequence). This CDR3 contains 14 residues. The CDR3 sequence is CATSTGNRNTEAFF. The DNA of the CDR3 is TGTGCCACCAGCACAGGGAATCGGAACACTGAAGCTTTCTTT.